Shown below are 11 T cell receptor beta chains from a single sample sequenced in a study of response to subunit inactivated influenza vaccine. TCRdb re-analysed the RT-PCR reads in MiXCR, keeping a single row per CDR3 protein. The table has around 160,000 distinct CDR3 sequences, under 13% seen once. The sample here was non-naive T cells sorted from PBMCs, taken roughly 45 days after vaccination. Source of these receptors: a man between 50 and 59 years old who received an inactivated influenza vaccine.

This clonotype was detected a few times. V and J are TRBV7-8 and TRBJ1-2, with 8 bases aligning to TRBD1. The CDR3 contains 15 residues. Trimming cost V 3 bases and J 5 bases; bases outside gene matches: 8. CDR1 and CDR2 from the germline V gene are SGHVS and FQNEAQ. CDR3 residues: CASSLAGGAGYGYTF. The CDR3 bases are TGTGCCAGCAGCTTGGCAGGGGGCGCGGGGTATGGCTACACCTTC.

V and J are TRBV2 and TRBJ1-2; possible D gene TRBD1, 6 bases. Trimming left V 6 bases short and J 1 base short, with 9 bases between. The CDR3 has 13 residues. Germline values: CDR1 SNHLY, CDR2 FYNNEI. The CDR3 bases are TGTGCCAGCAGAAACAGGGTTAACTATGGCTACACCTTC. As protein: CASRNRVNYGYTF. Based on the CDR3 plus reference TRBV2 and TRBJ1-2, the full variable domain is EPEVTQTPSHQVTQMGQEVILRCVPISNHLYFYWYRQILGQKVEFLVSFYNNEISEKSEIFDDQFSVERPDGSNFTLKIRSTKLEDSAMYFCASRNRVNYGYTFGSGTRLTVV.

This sequence joins TRBV12-3 or TRBV12-4 and TRBJ1-2; no reliable D call. The CDR3 sequence is 13 residues long. V shed 3 bases and J shed 2 bases, with 7 bases lying between them. CDR3 sequence (DNA): TGTGCCAGCAGTTTCGCAGACAACTATGGCTACACCTTC. Translated: CASSFADNYGYTF.

There are many counts of this clonotype. The chain uses TRBV4-1 and TRBJ2-2, with TRBD2 matching 7 bases. After removal of 0 bases from V and 7 bases from J, the junction contained 8 bases not matched to a gene. In germline, CDR1 is MGHRA, CDR2 YSYEKL. CDR3 size: 16 residues. The CDR3 protein is CASSQDPGGQVGELFF. The DNA of the CDR3 is TGCGCCAGCAGCCAAGACCCGGGGGGTCAAGTCGGGGAGCTGTTTTTT.

The chain has TRBV5-6 and TRBJ2-3, with D possibly matching TRBD2 (6 bases). V lost 4 bases to trimming and J lost 2 bases, with 14 bases between them. This CDR3 comprises 15 residues. From germline, CDR1 is SGHDT and CDR2 YYEEEE. The CDR3 DNA reads TGTGCCAGCAGCGTGGGACTCGGCAACACAGATACGCAGTATTTT. Translating it yields CASSVGLGNTDTQYF.

Many counts were recorded for this clonotype. The chain joins TRBV7-8 to TRBJ2-1; the D is unclear. The CDR3 has 15 residues. Germline CDR1 reads SGHVS; CDR2 reads FQNEAQ. V lost 4 bases, J lost 1 base, and 11 bases lay in between. CDR3 protein: CASSWVRRSYNEQFF. CDR3 nucleotide sequence: TGTGCCAGCAGCTGGGTCCGAAGGTCCTACAATGAGCAGTTCTTC.

Only a few counts were recorded for this clonotype. The chain links TRBV20-1 to TRBJ2-7; 9 bases align to TRBD1. After removal of 6 bases from V and 3 bases from J, the junction contained 15 bases not matched to a gene. This CDR3 is 16 amino acids long. Germline V gene lookup returns CDR1 DFQATT and CDR2 SNEGSKA (reference sequence). This CDR3 reads CSARAPRDRAIYEQYF. CDR3 bases: TGCAGTGCACGGGCCCCTCGGGACAGGGCGATCTACGAGCAGTACTTC.

Here the CDR3 reads CASSLESGTSDNEQFF. The CDR3 nucleotides read TGTGCCAGCAGCTTAGAGTCCGGGACTAGCGACAATGAGCAGTTCTTC. The chain uses TRBV7-6 and TRBJ2-1; 10 nucleotides match TRBD2. Trimming at V came to 1 base and at J to 5 bases, leaving 5 bases not matched to a gene. The germline CDR1 and CDR2 sequences are SGHVS and FNYEAQ. The CDR3 has 16 residues.

This clonotype has only a few counts. The V call is TRBV4-3, the J call TRBJ2-1, with D perhaps TRBD1 (5 bases). CDR1 and CDR2 from the germline V gene are LGHNA and YSLEER. Trimming pared 0 bases from V and 6 bases from J, leaving 15 bases between. The CDR3 loop spans 16 amino acids. The CDR3 bases are TGCGCCAGCAGCCAAGATTTTAGGGGTCCCAGCAATGAGCAGTTCTTC. Translating it yields CASSQDFRGPSNEQFF.

This clonotype occurred a few times. This chain uses TRBV14 with TRBJ1-3; no clear D gene. Trimming took 4 bases from V and 1 from J, leaving 14 bases between them. There are 16 residues in the CDR3. Per germline, CDR1 SGHDN and CDR2 FVKESK. In nucleotides, the CDR3 is TGTGCCAGCAGCCTCATGACCCGGTATTCTGGAAACACCATATATTTT. Protein: CASSLMTRYSGNTIYF.

This clonotype was counted many times. The chain is built from TRBV28 and TRBJ2-2, with TRBD2 matching 8 bases. The V and J ends lost 5 bases and 1 base, in that order; junction bases with no gene match: 3. This CDR3 has 15 amino acids. Germline CDR1 MDHEN, CDR2 SYDVKM. In nucleotides, the CDR3 is TGTGCCAGCAGTGAGAGCGGGAGGAACACCGGGGAGCTGTTTTTT. It yields the protein CASSESGRNTGELFF.